The 6 T cell receptor beta chains below all came from one sample that was sequenced in a study of identifying expanded T cells in peripheral blood. Profiling relied on immunoSEQ multiplex PCR, and the TCRdb table lists in-frame clones only, not all of them. The sample carries tens of thousands of clones, 85% recorded once. Material for sequencing was blood. The receptors originated from a person aged 18-70 years in good health.

This rearrangement joins TRBV19 to TRBJ1-5; possible D gene TRBD1, 6 bases. There are 16 residues in the CDR3. Germline V CDR1 and CDR2: LNHDA, SQIVND (reference sequence). V gave up 3 bases and J gave up 3 bases, with 15 bases separating them. CDR3 DNA sequence: TGTGCCAGTAGTATTAACCCCCAGGGGTTCAATCAGCCCCAGCATTTT. This gives the protein CASSINPQGFNQPQHF. Together with reference TRBV19 and TRBJ1-5, the CDR3 gives the full variable domain: DGGITQSPKYLFRKEGQNVTLSCEQNLNHDAMYWYRQDPGQGLRLIYYSQIVNDFQKGDIAEGYSVSREKKESFPLTVTSAQKNPTAFYLCASSINPQGFNQPQHFGDGTRLSIL.

The genes are TRBV11-1 and TRBJ1-1; D unclear. The ends were cut back, 1 base at V and 4 bases at J, with 7 bases in the middle. The CDR3 is 13 residues long. Germline-derived CDR1 and CDR2 are SGHAT and FQDESV (reference sequence). CDR3 DNA sequence: TGTGCCAGCAGCTTAGAGGAGGGCACTGAAGCTTTCTTT. Translation gives CASSLEEGTEAFF.

The chain combines TRBV9 with TRBJ2-2; weak D call: TRBD1 (5 bases). V shed 0 bases and J shed 5 bases, with 11 bases lying between them. Germline CDR1 and CDR2: SGDLS and YYNGEE. CDR3 length equals 15 residues. The CDR3 DNA sequence: TGTGCCAGCAGCGTAGGGGGCAGGGTAACCGGGGAGCTGTTTTTT. Translating gives CASSVGGRVTGELFF. Using reference TRBV9 and TRBJ2-2 for the parts outside the CDR3, the full variable domain is DSGVTQTPKHLITATGQRVTLRCSPRSGDLSVYWYQQSLDQGLQFLIQYYNGEERAKGNILERFSAQQFPDLHSELNLSSLELGDSALYFCASSVGGRVTGELFFGEGSRLTVL.

V and J are TRBV22-1 and TRBJ1-1. TRBV22-1 is flagged as a pseudogene. The CDR3 extends over 15 amino acids. The CDR3 DNA sequence: TGTCCTGGGAGCTCTCCAAAGAGGGCGCTCACTGAAGCTTTCTTT. It yields the protein CPGSSPKRALTEAFF.

The DNA of the CDR3 is TGTGCCACCAGCAGAGATAAGGGCCTTGGAAACACCATATATTTT. It encodes CATSRDKGLGNTIYF. The rearrangement links TRBV15 to TRBJ1-3; D is uncertain. Trimming cost V 0 bases and J 3 bases, with 9 bases left between them. The V gene's germline CDR1 is LNHNV and CDR2 YYDKDF (reference sequence). The CDR3 runs to 15 residues. The full variable domain, in which reference TRBV15 and TRBJ1-3 provide the parts outside the CDR3, is DAMVIQNPRYQVTQFGKPVTLSCSQTLNHNVMYWYQQKSSQAPKLLFHYYDKDFNNEADTPDNFQSRRPNTSFCFLDIRSPGLGDTAMYLCATSRDKGLGNTIYFGEGSWLTVV.

The chain carries TRBV15 and TRBJ2-4; the D is unclear. Germline CDR1 and CDR2: LNHNV and YYDKDF (reference sequence). V was clipped by 0 bases and J by 10 bases, with 10 bases between them. The CDR3 sequence is 13 residues long. The CDR3 reads CATSRENLVIQYF. Here the CDR3 DNA reads TGTGCCACCAGCAGAGAGAATTTGGTGATTCAGTACTTC.